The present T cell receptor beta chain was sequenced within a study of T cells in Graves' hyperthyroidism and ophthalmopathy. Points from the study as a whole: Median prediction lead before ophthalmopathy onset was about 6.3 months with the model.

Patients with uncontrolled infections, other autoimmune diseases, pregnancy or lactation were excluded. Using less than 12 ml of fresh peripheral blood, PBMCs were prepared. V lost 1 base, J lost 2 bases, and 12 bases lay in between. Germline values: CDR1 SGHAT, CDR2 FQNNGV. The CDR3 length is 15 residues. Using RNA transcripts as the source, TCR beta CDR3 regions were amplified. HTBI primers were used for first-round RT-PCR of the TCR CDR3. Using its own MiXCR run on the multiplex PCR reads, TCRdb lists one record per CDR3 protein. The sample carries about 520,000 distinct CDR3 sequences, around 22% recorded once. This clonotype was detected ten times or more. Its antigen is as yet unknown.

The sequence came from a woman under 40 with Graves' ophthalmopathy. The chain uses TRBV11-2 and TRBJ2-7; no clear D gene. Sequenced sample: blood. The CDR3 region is CASSLVDSQTYEQYF. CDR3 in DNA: TGTGCCAGCAGCTTAGTAGACTCCCAAACCTACGAGCAGTACTTC.